Ten or more counts support the clone carrying this TCR beta chain. This entry belongs to a study of regulatory T cells in long-lasting Graves disease. Stated time point: newly diagnosed GD, antithyroid drugs for less than 3 months. With RNA extracted from PBMCs as input, the TCR library was made. Both iRepertoire HTBI primers and Arm-PCR of CDR3 regions were used to build the TCR beta libraries. TCRdb redid the calling of the multiplex PCR reads with MiXCR, one entry per CDR3 protein. The sample includes roughly 530,000 distinct CDR3 sequences, about 16% of them seen just once. This CDR3 is built from 14 residues. CDR1 and CDR2 from the germline V gene are LGHDT and YNNKEL (reference sequence). Trimming left V 0 bases short and J 5 bases short, with 10 bases between. The same sample was also studied in work on T cells in Graves' hyperthyroidism and ophthalmopathy. That source reports: Graves' hyperthyroidism without ophthalmopathy progression within 18 months was termed stable.

The genes are TRBV3-1 and TRBJ1-1; D is undetermined. The receptor was derived from a middle-aged woman with Graves disease. The sample was peripheral blood mononuclear cells (PBMCs), taken at new diagnosis, from a patient treated with antithyroid drugs. The CDR3 DNA reads TGTGCCAGCAGCCAAGACCACCTTCGAACTGAAGCTTTCTTT. It is translated as CASSQDHLRTEAFF.